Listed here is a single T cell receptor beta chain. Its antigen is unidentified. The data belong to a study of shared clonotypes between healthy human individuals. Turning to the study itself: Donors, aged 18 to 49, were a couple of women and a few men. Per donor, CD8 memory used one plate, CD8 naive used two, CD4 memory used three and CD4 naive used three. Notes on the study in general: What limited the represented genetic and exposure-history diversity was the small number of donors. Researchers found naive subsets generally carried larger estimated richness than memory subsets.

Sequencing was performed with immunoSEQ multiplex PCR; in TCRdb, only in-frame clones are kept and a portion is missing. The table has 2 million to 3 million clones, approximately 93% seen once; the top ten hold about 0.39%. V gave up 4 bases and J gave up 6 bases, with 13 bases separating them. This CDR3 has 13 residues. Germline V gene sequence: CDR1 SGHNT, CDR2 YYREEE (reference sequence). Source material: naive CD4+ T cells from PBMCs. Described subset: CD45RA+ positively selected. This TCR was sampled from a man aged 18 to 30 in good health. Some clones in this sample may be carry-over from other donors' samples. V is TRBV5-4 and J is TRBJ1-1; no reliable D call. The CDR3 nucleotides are TGTGCCAGCAGCCTCCCCGGGTTGGCTGAAGCTTTCTTT. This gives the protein CASSLPGLAEAFF.